A single sample gave rise to the 30 T cell receptor beta chains below, sequenced in a study of PD-L1 blockade in urothelial cancer. Libraries were prepared by immunoSEQ multiplex PCR; TCRdb keeps only in-frame clonotypes and omits some of them. The table has tens of thousands of clones, about 90% seen once. The time point was: pretreatment peripheral blood. Sample: PBMCs, taken around atezolizumab (anti-PD-L1) treatment. The source of these receptors is a man in his fifties or sixties with urothelial cancer.

This CDR3 reads CASSPLYRGDYNEQFF. DNA of the CDR3: TGTGCCAGCTCACCACTTTACAGGGGGGATTACAATGAGCAGTTCTTC. The gene calls are TRBV18 and TRBJ2-1; 8 nucleotides align to TRBD1. Unmatched junction bases numbered 6, after V lost 1 base and J lost 4 bases. Per the germline V gene, CDR1 is KGHSH and CDR2 is LQKENI. This CDR3 has 16 amino acids.

This rearrangement joins TRBV28 to TRBJ1-3; D possibly corresponds to TRBD1 (5 bases). The CDR3 has 16 residues. V was clipped by 5 bases and J by 4 bases, with 18 bases between them. In germline, CDR1 is MDHEN, CDR2 SYDVKM. DNA for the CDR3: TGTGCCAGCAGTCTGGAGGGGAACCTAGGGGGAAACACCATATATTTT. It codes for CASSLEGNLGGNTIYF.

The rearrangement uses TRBV7-7 and TRBJ2-5; weak D call: TRBD2 (6 bases). V lost 3 bases and J lost 2, with 10 bases in between. Germline lookup yields CDR1 SSHAT and CDR2 FNYEAQ (reference sequence). This CDR3 region has 14 residues. The CDR3 nucleotides are TGTGCCAGCAGCTTTGATGGGGGGCAAGAGACCCAGTACTTC. It is translated as CASSFDGGQETQYF.

The chain joins TRBV6-5 to TRBJ2-7; D is possibly TRBD1 (6 bases). V gave up 6 bases and J gave up 2 bases, with 11 bases separating them. This CDR3 region has 13 residues. The germline gives CDR1 MNHEY, CDR2 SVGAGI. Here the CDR3 DNA reads TGTGCCAGCAGCTCCGGGACAACCTACGAGCAGTACTTC. As protein: CASSSGTTYEQYF.

The CDR3 here is CASSLGGQTQETQYF. DNA of the CDR3: TGCGCCAGCAGCTTGGGGGGACAAACCCAAGAGACCCAGTACTTC. This chain uses TRBV5-1 with TRBJ2-5; D is perhaps TRBD1 (6 bases). The CDR3 is 15 amino acids. Between the trimmed V and J ends, which lost 0 bases and 1 base, there was a span of 10 bases. Germline CDR1 is SGHRS and CDR2 is YFSETQ.

The chain uses TRBV27 and TRBJ2-2, with unresolved D. Trimming removed 2 bases at V and 4 bases at J, with 20 bases between. The CDR3 is 18 residues long. The germline CDR1 and CDR2 sequences are MNHEY and SMNVEV (reference sequence). The CDR3 protein is CASSLAPVTIAGTGELFF. The CDR3 DNA reads as TGTGCCAGCAGTTTAGCTCCCGTCACGATAGCTGGCACCGGGGAGCTGTTTTTT.

The rearrangement joins TRBV11-3 to TRBJ2-1, with D maybe TRBD1 (6 bases). The ends were cut back, 4 bases at V and 5 bases at J, with 15 bases in the middle. The CDR3 is made up of 15 amino acids. Germline V gene lookup returns CDR1 SGHNT and CDR2 YENEEA. The CDR3 reads CASSYTGFGDNEQFF. DNA for the CDR3: TGTGCCAGCAGCTATACAGGGTTTGGGGACAATGAGCAGTTCTTC.

This clone showed up just a few times. This chain connects TRBV28 to TRBJ1-5; D unclear. CDR3 length equals 11 residues. Germline assignment: CDR1 MDHEN and CDR2 SYDVKM. Deletions cut 6 bases from V and 5 bases from J, with 5 bases between. DNA for the CDR3: TGTGCCAGCAGCTCTTATCAGCCCCAGCATTTT. Its protein is CASSSYQPQHF. The entire variable domain, with the rest obtained from reference TRBV28 and TRBJ1-5, is as follows: DVKVTQSSRYLVKRTGEKVFLECVQDMDHENMFWYRQDPGLGLRLIYFSYDVKMKEKGDIPEGYSVSREKKERFSLILESASTNQTSMYLCASSSYQPQHFGDGTRLSIL.

The chain couples TRBV4-3 to TRBJ1-3; D gene uncertain. V shed 0 bases and J shed 0 bases, with 12 bases lying between them. The CDR3 length is 17 residues. Germline assignment: CDR1 LGHNA and CDR2 YSLEER. The chain's CDR3 is CASSQEKPDFSGNTIYF. As DNA, the CDR3 is TGCGCCAGCAGCCAAGAGAAACCAGATTTCTCTGGAAACACCATATATTTT.

V usage is TRBV6-6 and J usage is TRBJ2-3; tentatively, D is TRBD2 (6 bases). CDR1 is MNHNY, CDR2 SVGAGI, per germline (reference sequence). V shed 6 bases and J shed 1 base, with 17 bases lying between them. CDR3 length equals 16 residues. DNA of the CDR3: TGTGCCAGCAGCTCAGGGTCCGGGAGCGGCACAGATACGCAGTATTTT. Its translation is CASSSGSGSGTDTQYF.

The rearrangement uses TRBV19 and TRBJ2-1; 7 positions match TRBD2. CDR1 is LNHDA, CDR2 SQIVND, per germline (reference sequence). The CDR3 is made up of 16 amino acids. V shed 6 bases, J shed 2 bases, and the junction held 10 bases outside the gene matches. The DNA for the CDR3 is TGTGCCAGTAGATTTGGCGGGAGCTCTCCCTACAATGAGCAGTTCTTC. Encoded protein: CASRFGGSSPYNEQFF.

The chain carries TRBV6-1 and TRBJ2-7; maybe TRBD2 (6 bases). The CDR3 extends over 13 amino acids. Germline V gene sequence: CDR1 MNHNS, CDR2 SASEGT. The V gene lost 8 bases and the J gene lost 4 bases, with 15 bases spanning the gap. The CDR3: CASYFPGGYEQYF. The CDR3 DNA sequence: TGTGCCAGCTACTTTCCCGGAGGGTACGAGCAGTACTTC.

This clone turned up a few times. The J gene is TRBJ2-2, the V gene TRBV9; maybe TRBD1 (5 bases). The V gene lost 2 bases and the J gene lost 6 bases, with 8 bases spanning the gap. Germline V CDR1 and CDR2: SGDLS, YYNGEE. CDR3 length equals 13 residues. The CDR3 is CASSVRDSGELFF. The CDR3 bases are TGTGCCAGCAGCGTCAGGGATTCCGGGGAGCTGTTTTTT.

The gene calls are TRBV28 and TRBJ1-2; no reliable D call. The V end lost 7 bases, the J end lost 7 bases, and 13 bases lay between the germline ends. This CDR3 is 12 amino acids long. Germline-derived CDR1 and CDR2 are MDHEN and SYDVKM. In DNA form, the CDR3 reads TGTGCCAGCACCTCCTCGGGTTTTGGCTACACCTTC. Amino acid sequence: CASTSSGFGYTF.

The rearrangement links TRBV25-1 to TRBJ2-1, with 9 bases matching TRBD2. J was trimmed by 8 bases and V by 1 base; bases with no gene match: 6. Per germline, CDR1 MGHDK and CDR2 SYGVNS. The CDR3 has 15 residues. The CDR3 region is CASSELVAGVDEQFF. CDR3 coding DNA: TGTGCCAGCAGTGAATTGGTAGCGGGAGTAGATGAGCAGTTCTTC.

The chain carries TRBV5-1 and TRBJ2-2; the match to TRBD1 covers 8 bases. Germline V gene sequence: CDR1 SGHRS, CDR2 YFSETQ. V shed 0 bases, J shed 5 bases, and the junction held 3 bases outside the gene matches. This CDR3 contains 15 residues. The CDR3 is CASSLGDRGTGELFF. DNA for the CDR3: TGCGCCAGCAGCTTGGGAGACAGGGGTACCGGGGAGCTGTTTTTT.

A note on this clone: A junction end diverges from the germline sequence, so it may reflect a read error. The rearrangement links TRBV7-7 to TRBJ2-3; D gene ambiguous. CDR1 and CDR2 (germline): SSHAT, FNYEAQ (reference sequence). The CDR3 runs 13 residues. CDR3: CASSPLEADTQYF. CDR3 nucleotides: TGTGCTAGCAGCCCTCTTGAGGCAGATACGCAGTATTTT. The variable domain in full, with the rest retrieved from reference TRBV7-7 and TRBJ2-3, is GAGVSQSPRYKVTKRGQDVTLRCDPISSHATLYWYQQALGQGPEFLTYFNYEAQPDKSGLPSDRFSAERPEGSISTLTIQRTEQRDSAMYRCASSPLEADTQYFGPGTRLTVL.

A single count supports this clone. This chain connects TRBV28 to TRBJ2-7, with 7 nucleotides matching TRBD1. This CDR3 contains 15 residues. The junction had 13 bases not matched to a gene; V was cut back by 5 bases and J by 6 bases. CDR1 is MDHEN and CDR2 is SYDVKM in the germline V gene. The CDR3 DNA is TGTGCCAGCAGTCTGCGGACAGGAGGATCCGCCGAGCAGTACTTC. It codes for CASSLRTGGSAEQYF.

The V call is TRBV7-9, the J call TRBJ2-5; the match to TRBD1 covers 8 bases. V gave up 5 bases and J gave up 1 base; unmatched junction bases: 3. Germline V CDR1 and CDR2: SEHNR, FQNEAQ (reference sequence). The length of the CDR3 is 14 residues. CDR3 DNA sequence: TGTGCCAGCAGCCAAGGGACAGGCCAAGAGACCCAGTACTTC. This codes for CASSQGTGQETQYF.

J is TRBJ2-4 and V is TRBV7-2; 8 nucleotides line up with TRBD2. This CDR3 comprises 14 residues. CDR1 is SGHTA, CDR2 FQGNSA, per germline. The trim removed 3 bases at V and 6 bases at J, leaving 4 bases unmatched. For the CDR3, the DNA is TGTGCCAGCAGCTTTTCCCGGGGGGGAAACATTCAGTACTTC. It is translated as CASSFSRGGNIQYF. The entire variable domain, with the rest obtained from reference TRBV7-2 and TRBJ2-4, is as follows: GAGVSQSPSNKVTEKGKDVELRCDPISGHTALYWYRQSLGQGLEFLIYFQGNSAPDKSGLPSDRFSAERTGGSVSTLTIQRTQQEDSAVYLCASSFSRGGNIQYFGAGTRLSVL.

V is TRBV5-1 and J is TRBJ2-2; D unresolved. The CDR3 runs 15 residues. V was shortened by 2 bases and J by 0 bases, with 8 bases between the two germline ends. The germline V gene encodes CDR1 SGHRS and CDR2 YFSETQ. DNA of the CDR3: TGCGCCAGCAGCTTACGAACGGCGAACACCGGGGAGCTGTTTTTT. Residues: CASSLRTANTGELFF. Full variable domain (remainder filled in from reference TRBV5-1 and TRBJ2-2): KAGVTQTPRYLIKTRGQQVTLSCSPISGHRSVSWYQQTPGQGLQFLFEYFSETQRNKGNFPGRFSGRQFSNSRSEMNVSTLELGDSALYLCASSLRTANTGELFFGEGSRLTVL.

The chain is built from TRBV5-4 and TRBJ2-7; 8 nucleotides line up with TRBD1. Germline values: CDR1 SGHNT, CDR2 YYREEE (reference sequence). J lost 4 bases, V lost 4 bases, and 10 bases had no gene match. There are 15 residues in the CDR3. The CDR3 sequence is CASSISQGALYEQYF. The DNA for the CDR3 is TGTGCCAGCAGCATATCCCAGGGGGCTCTGTACGAGCAGTACTTC.

The chain is built from TRBV6-1 and TRBJ1-2, with a weak D call TRBD1 (5 bases). The germline gives CDR1 MNHNS, CDR2 SASEGT. The CDR3 sequence is 15 residues long. Trimming removed 2 bases from V and 4 bases from J, with 14 bases in between. The CDR3 protein is CASSENGARPYGYTF. The CDR3 coding sequence is TGTGCCAGCAGTGAAAATGGGGCCCGGCCCTATGGCTACACCTTC.

This clone was seen only once. V gene TRBV6-6 combines with J gene TRBJ1-2; 9 bases are a match to TRBD1. In germline, CDR1 is MNHNY, CDR2 SVGAGI (reference sequence). Germline trimming cut 3 bases from V and 3 bases from J; bases unmatched to any gene: 5. This CDR3 comprises 15 residues. The CDR3 sequence is CASSYTGGYDYGYTF. The CDR3 nucleotides read TGTGCCAGCAGTTATACAGGGGGCTATGACTATGGCTACACCTTC.

CDR3 coding DNA: TGTGCCAGCAGCCTTTACGTACAGACCGGTCAGCCCCAGCATTTT. Protein sequence: CASSLYVQTGQPQHF. The chain couples TRBV7-2 to TRBJ1-5; D is undetermined. CDR1 is SGHTA and CDR2 is FQGNSA in the germline V gene. The CDR3 covers 15 residues. V lost 5 bases, J lost 6 bases, and 17 bases lay in between.

The chain couples TRBV13 to TRBJ2-5; possibly TRBD1 for D (6 bases). The J call is in doubt because the DNA end fits TRBJ2-7 better. The length of the CDR3 is 13 residues. In germline, CDR1 is PRHDT, CDR2 FYEKMQ (reference sequence). The CDR3 nucleotides read TGTGCCAGCAGCTTACAGGGGATCCACGAGCAGTACTTC. Translation: CASSLQGIHEQYF.

This chain links TRBV18 with TRBJ2-1, with 10 bases aligning to TRBD1. Germline CDR1 and CDR2: KGHSH and LQKENI. Trimming removed 2 bases from V and 8 bases from J; junction bases left unmatched: 15. CDR3 length equals 18 residues. The CDR3 spells CASSPGSRGQGNNHEQFF. Here the CDR3 DNA reads TGTGCCAGCTCACCAGGCTCCCGGGGACAGGGGAACAACCATGAGCAGTTCTTC.

J is TRBJ1-2 and V is TRBV2, with D unclear. The germline CDR1 and CDR2 sequences are SNHLY and FYNNEI. There are 10 residues in the CDR3. Trimming removed 6 bases from V and 8 bases from J, with 7 bases in between. The CDR3 DNA is TGTGCCAGCAGAACGGGGGGCTACACCTTC. Translation: CASRTGGYTF.

This clone came up once. The chain recombines TRBV6-5 with TRBJ1-5; D call uncertain. The CDR3 extends over 15 amino acids. V was shortened by 2 bases and J by 0 bases, with 8 bases between the two germline ends. Per germline, CDR1 MNHEY and CDR2 SVGAGI. The CDR3 coding sequence is TGTGCCAGCAGTTACGCCTTTAGTAGCAATCAGCCCCAGCATTTT. Protein product: CASSYAFSSNQPQHF.

The V gene is TRBV28, the J gene TRBJ1-1; D gene unclear. This CDR3 region has 13 residues. Germline lookup yields CDR1 MDHEN and CDR2 SYDVKM. Trimming removed 5 bases from V and 3 bases from J, with 10 bases in between. CDR3 in DNA: TGTGCCAGCAGTCTTAGGAGGGACACTGAAGCTTTCTTT. Its protein product is CASSLRRDTEAFF.